This T cell receptor beta chain comes out of a study of post-analysis software for immune sequencing data. Findings and limits, study-wide: Controls showed lower frequencies than patients for a handful of TRBV segments, and TRBV5-6, TRBV5-1 and TRBV20-1 were among these.

This clonotype was detected only a few times. Its target is unknown. CDR1 and CDR2 (germline): DFQATT, SNEGSKA (reference sequence). The CDR3 extends over 12 amino acids. Tagging with unique molecular identifiers was a feature of the TCR beta cDNA libraries. MiXCR was run by TCRdb on the PCR reads, yielding one entry per CDR3 protein. The sample has around 770,000 distinct CDR3 sequences, roughly 50% seen once. The chain joins TRBV20-1 to TRBJ2-1, with 8 bases lining up with TRBD1. The sequence was obtained from a girl aged 10 to 17 with multiple sclerosis. Sequencing used blood. CDR3 loop: CSTGQAYNEQFF. As DNA, the CDR3 is TGCAGCACGGGACAGGCTTACAATGAGCAGTTCTTC.